The entry that follows covers one T cell receptor beta chain sequence. This record comes from a study of identical twins. V was shortened by 0 bases and J by 0 bases, with 13 bases between the two germline ends. The germline V gene has CDR1 SGHRS and CDR2 YFSETQ. The CDR3 is made up of 17 amino acids. MiXCR, run by TCRdb on the 5' RACE reads, gives a single entry per CDR3 protein. Here the sample spans 1.5 million or so distinct CDR3 sequences, under 35% being singletons. The J gene is TRBJ2-1, the V gene TRBV5-1, with D possibly being TRBD2 (5 bases). The material sequenced was cord blood. This clonotype was obtained from a newborn girl in good health. The DNA of the CDR3 is TGCGCCAGCAGCTTGGCCGGGCGGGTGAGCTCCTACAATGAGCAGTTCTTC. Translation: CASSLAGRVSSYNEQFF.